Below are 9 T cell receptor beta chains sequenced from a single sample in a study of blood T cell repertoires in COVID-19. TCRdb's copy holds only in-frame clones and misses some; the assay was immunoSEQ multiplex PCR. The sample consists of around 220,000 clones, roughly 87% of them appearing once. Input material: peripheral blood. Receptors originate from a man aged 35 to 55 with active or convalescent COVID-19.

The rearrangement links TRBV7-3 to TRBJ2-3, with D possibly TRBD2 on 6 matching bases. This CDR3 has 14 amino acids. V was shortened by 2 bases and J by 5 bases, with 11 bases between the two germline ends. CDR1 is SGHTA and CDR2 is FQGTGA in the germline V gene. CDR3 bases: TGTGCCAGCAGCTTACCGGGAGAGGTAGATACGCAGTATTTT. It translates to CASSLPGEVDTQYF.

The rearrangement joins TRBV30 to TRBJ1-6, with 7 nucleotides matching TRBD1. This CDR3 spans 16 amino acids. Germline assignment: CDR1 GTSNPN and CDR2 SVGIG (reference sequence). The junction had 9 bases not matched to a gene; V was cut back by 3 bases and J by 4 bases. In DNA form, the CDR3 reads TGTGCCTGGAGCGGGACAGCAAGAACTTATAATTCACCCCTCCACTTT. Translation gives CAWSGTARTYNSPLHF.

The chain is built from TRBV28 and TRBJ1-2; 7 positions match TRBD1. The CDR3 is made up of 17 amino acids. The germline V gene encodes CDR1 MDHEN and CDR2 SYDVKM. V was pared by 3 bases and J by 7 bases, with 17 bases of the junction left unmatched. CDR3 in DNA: TGTGCCAGCAGTTTTTCGGAATGGTGGCAGGGGGATTTTGGCTACACCTTC. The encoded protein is CASSFSEWWQGDFGYTF.

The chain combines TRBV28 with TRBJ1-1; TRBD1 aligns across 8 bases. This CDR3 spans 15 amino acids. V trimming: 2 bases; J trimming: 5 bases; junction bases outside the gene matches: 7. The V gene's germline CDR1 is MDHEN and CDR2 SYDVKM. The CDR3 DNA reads TGTGCCAGCAGTTTAGGACAGGGAGTTGGGACTGAAGCTTTCTTT. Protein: CASSLGQGVGTEAFF.

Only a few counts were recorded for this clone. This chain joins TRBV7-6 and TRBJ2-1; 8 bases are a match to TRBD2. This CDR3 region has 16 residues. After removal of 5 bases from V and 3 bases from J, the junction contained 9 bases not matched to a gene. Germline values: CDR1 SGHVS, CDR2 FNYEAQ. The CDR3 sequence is CASSHNRGGHYNEQFF. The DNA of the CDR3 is TGTGCCAGCAGCCACAACCGGGGGGGCCACTACAATGAGCAGTTCTTC.

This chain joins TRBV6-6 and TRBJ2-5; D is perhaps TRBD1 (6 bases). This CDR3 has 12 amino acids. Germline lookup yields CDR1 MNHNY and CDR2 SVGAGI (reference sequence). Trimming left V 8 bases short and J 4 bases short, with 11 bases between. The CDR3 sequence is CASGVTGETQYF. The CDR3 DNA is TGTGCCAGCGGGGTGACAGGAGAGACCCAGTACTTC.

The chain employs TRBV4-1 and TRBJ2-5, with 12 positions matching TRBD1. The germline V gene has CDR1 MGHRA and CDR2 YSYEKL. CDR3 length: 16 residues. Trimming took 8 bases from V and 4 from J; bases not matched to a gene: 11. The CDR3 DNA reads TGCGCCAGCTGCCGGGACAGGGGGCTTGAAGGAGAGACCCAGTACTTC. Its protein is CASCRDRGLEGETQYF.

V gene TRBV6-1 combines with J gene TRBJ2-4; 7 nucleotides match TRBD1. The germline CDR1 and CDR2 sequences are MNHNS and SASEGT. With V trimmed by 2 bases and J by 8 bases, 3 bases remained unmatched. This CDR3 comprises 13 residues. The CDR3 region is CASSEQRGHIQYF. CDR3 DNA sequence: TGTGCCAGCAGTGAACAGAGGGGGCACATTCAGTACTTC.

CDR3 nucleotides: TGTGCCAGCAGCTGGGGGGGCAGAGCGAACAGCAATCAGCCCCAGCATTTT. Its protein product is CASSWGGRANSNQPQHF. The chain combines TRBV5-5 with TRBJ1-5; TRBD1 is a possible D gene (6 bases). Germline V gene data show CDR1 as SGHKS and CDR2 as YYEKEE (reference sequence). The CDR3 loop spans 17 amino acids. With 3 bases removed from V and 1 base from J, the gap between germline ends came to 17 bases.